What follows describes a single T cell receptor beta chain. Its specificity is unknown. The PCR used 60 Vbeta and 13 Jbeta primers. Using immunoSEQ multiplex PCR, the repertoire was profiled, and TCRdb retains in-frame clones only, with some absent. The sample consists of about 43,000 clones, 50% to 75% of them appearing once. The data were taken from a study of cytomegalovirus exposure and HLA in healthy donors. Broader study findings: Later work found that TCR association rates differed between HLA loci; DRB1 had the most and HLA-C the fewest. The authors reported that TCR beta sequences could predict HLA-A and HLA-B alleles. These predictions were accurate for most subjects in the first cohort. There were a few CMV-associated chains whose specificity for CMV antigens was confirmed in vitro.

Trimming removed 4 bases at V and 6 bases at J, with 8 bases between. This CDR3 is 11 amino acids long. Germline lookup yields CDR1 SGDLS and CDR2 YYNGEE. Sequenced sample: PBMCs. This receptor was taken from a human donor in good health. The chain has TRBV9 and TRBJ2-7; D remains unclear. The CDR3, as DNA: TGTGCCAGCAGCTACCGAGTCGAGCAGTACTTC. Its protein product is CASSYRVEQYF.